The TCR beta chain described here comes from a study of blood T cells in healthy people across ages (dated by TCRdb to 2015 to 2017). Study-level background: In model experiments, template switching captured about one uniquely barcoded TCR beta cDNA molecule for every two T cells. Using deep sequencing normalized with unique cDNA molecular identifiers, the study measured how TCR beta repertoire diversity changes with age. Donors were grouped into four age groups: young (average 16 years), middle-aged (39), aged (around 62) and long-lived (around 80). Donors of different ages were randomly distributed across sequencing lanes to avoid experimental bias. Two additional independent replicas of 1 million unique cDNA reads from the same blood draw were analyzed for two donors (one aged 18 to 30 and one aged 80 or older). What the authors observed across the whole study: A strong correlation was found between observed TCR beta diversity and the percentage of naive T cells measured by flow cytometry. Compared with the aged group, the long-lived group had more naive CD4+ T cells, fewer expanded clones and increased TCR diversity, suggesting age selection. Estimates of total diversity based on one million sequenced T cells were considered lower bounds and underestimates. Since profiling was done on bulk unsorted PBMCs, naive and antigen-experienced compartments could not be conclusively compared. As age increased, observed TCR beta diversity per million T cells dropped in a roughly linear way, and a significant reduction was already evident by age 40. The CMV infection status of donors was not known, potentially confounding age-related changes in expanded clonotypes.

Systemically healthy Caucasian individuals from Russia, 35 to 50 in total and aged about 6 to 95 years, were included as donors. Ten milliliters of peripheral blood were drawn from each donor into EDTA-treated Vacutainer tubes. Ficoll-Paque density-gradient centrifugation was used to isolate PBMCs, with at least 6 million per sample. Trizol reagent was used to extract total RNA from PBMCs, with at least 5.5 micrograms per sample. For every donor, an aliquot of PBMCs went through flow cytometry to measure the percentages of naive CD45RAhigh/CD27high T cells. To note about this clonotype: No antigen is known for it. An end of the junction does not agree with germline; a read error may underlie this.

Libraries were prepared through 5' RACE. These reads were obtained on an Illumina HiSeq 2500. A second PCR of about 7 to 12 cycles was run with a J-beta primer mix and a sample-barcoded 5' primer. A template-switch 5' adaptor carrying 12 random nucleotides introduced a unique molecular identifier onto each TCR beta cDNA molecule. Each sample yielded at least 3 million CDR3-containing paired-end reads. All of the RNA was converted into first-strand cDNA using the Mint cDNA synthesis kit, with a TRBC-specific oligonucleotide serving as the primer. Following uracil-DNA glycosylase treatment, all cDNA underwent a first 18-cycle PCR with the universal primers M1SS and BC2_uni_R. The published analysis was carried out like this. For normalization, 1 million high-quality reads, each with a distinct molecular identifier, were randomly selected from each sample. Instead of being binned into consensus sequences, reads that shared molecular identifiers were thrown out. MiTCR, with a Q25 quality threshold and the strictest error-elimination algorithm, was used for CDR3 identification, clonotype clustering and error correction. A nonparametric unseen species model with Euler transformation was used to estimate lower-bound total TCR beta diversity. The public reads were run again by TCRdb, first through fastp at Q25 and then through MiXCR, and only productive beta chains were kept. Each entry is one CDR3 protein sequence, shown with its most common DNA and genes. The V and J calls and clone size come from TCRdb's table, not from the authors' own analysis. The sample table shows 800,000 to 950,000 distinct CDR3 sequences, and 35% to 40% are seen once. The top ten constitute 10% to 15% of the sample.

Via the germline V gene, CDR1 is SGHRS and CDR2 YFSETQ. The CDR3, cysteine through phenylalanine, is 14 amino acids long. The sequence is cut down to CDR3 DNA, 42 bases in frame from base 1. The sequence was obtained from a man in his late teens or twenties in good health. The specimen sequenced was blood. This sequence uses TRBV5-1 and TRBJ2-5; the D region possibly corresponds to TRBD1 (6 bases align). The CDR3 has the sequence CANSETGFQETQYF. The sequenced DNA is TGCGCCAACAGCGAGACAGGATTCCAAGAGACCCAGTACTTC.